This TCR beta chain was retrieved from a study of T cells in Graves' hyperthyroidism and ophthalmopathy. This clonotype was detected many times. RNA transcripts provided the source from which TCR beta CDR3 regions were amplified. When the TCR CDR3 underwent first-round RT-PCR, the HTBI primer set was used. A single record per CDR3 protein comes from TCRdb applying MiXCR to the multiplex PCR reads. Of under 400,000 distinct CDR3 sequences in the sample, roughly a fifth were seen once. The CDR3 runs 15 residues. Trimming shortened V by 6 bases and J by 5 bases, and 16 bases separated the two germline ends. CDR1 is SNHLY, CDR2 FYNNEI, per germline. Graves' hyperthyroidism qualified as stable when ophthalmopathy did not progress within 18 months.

Sequenced: blood. This sequence originates from a woman aged 45 to 65 with Graves' hyperthyroidism. The chain couples TRBV2 to TRBJ1-4; possible D gene TRBD1, 5 bases. Here the CDR3 DNA reads TGTGCCAGCAGCCGGGTAGCGGGGGAAAATGAAAAACTGTTTTTT. It codes for CASSRVAGENEKLFF.